This T cell receptor beta chain was documented in a study of T and B cells in COVID-19 patients. Study-wide background: Blood was sampled from COVID-19 patients who were either actively infected or recovered. General study points: There were over 2,000 TCR clusters exclusive to the recovered cohort, some 30 with low generation probability.

TRB rearrangements were amplified by multiplex PCR with BIOMED2 TRB-A/B primers. TCRdb re-analysed the multiplex PCR reads in MiXCR, keeping a single row per CDR3 protein. The data contain roughly 10,000 distinct CDR3 sequences, 33% of them singletons. Blood genomic DNA input for TRB amplification was 250-500 ng. Germline V gene lookup returns CDR1 MNHEY and CDR2 SVGAGI. V was cut by 0 bases and J by 8 bases, with 13 bases left in between. The CDR3 contains 15 residues. In the case of this clonotype: Antigen: not known.

The sequenced sample was blood. J is TRBJ1-4 and V is TRBV6-5, with no clear D. This sequence originates from a human donor with active COVID-19. CDR3 nucleotide sequence: TGTGCCAGCAGTTACTCTGTGGCCCCGGGGGAAAAACTGTTTTTT. Its protein is CASSYSVAPGEKLFF.